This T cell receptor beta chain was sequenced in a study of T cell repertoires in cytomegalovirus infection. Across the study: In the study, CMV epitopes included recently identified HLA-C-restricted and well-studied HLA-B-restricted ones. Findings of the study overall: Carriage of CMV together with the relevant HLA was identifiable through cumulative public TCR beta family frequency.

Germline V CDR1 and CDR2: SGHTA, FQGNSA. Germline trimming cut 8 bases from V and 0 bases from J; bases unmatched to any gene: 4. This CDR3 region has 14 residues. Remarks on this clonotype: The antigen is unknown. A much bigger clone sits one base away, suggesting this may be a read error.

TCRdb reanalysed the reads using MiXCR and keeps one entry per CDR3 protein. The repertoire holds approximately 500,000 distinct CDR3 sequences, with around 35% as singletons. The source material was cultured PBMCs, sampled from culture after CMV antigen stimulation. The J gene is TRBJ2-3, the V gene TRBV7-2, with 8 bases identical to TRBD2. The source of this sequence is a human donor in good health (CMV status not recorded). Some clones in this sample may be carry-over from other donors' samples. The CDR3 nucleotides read TGTGCCAGCTGGCGGGGGGCTAGCACAGATACGCAGTATTTT. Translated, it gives CASWRGASTDTQYF.